The 4 T cell receptor beta chains given below trace back to one sample, sequenced in a study of shared clonotypes between healthy human individuals. CD45RO-negative, CCR7-positively selected cells formed the naive CD8 fraction, excluding terminally differentiated effector memory CD45RA+ cells. The repertoire was sequenced with immunoSEQ multiplex PCR; TCRdb's copy has only in-frame clones and lacks some. There are around 2.1 million clones in the sample; around 93% occur only once, and over 1.5% lies in the top ten. Material for sequencing was naive CD8+ T cells from PBMCs. Receptor source: a young man in good health. Some clones in this sample may be carry-over from other donors' samples.

A few counts support this clone. This chain uses TRBV30 with TRBJ1-1, with D uncertain. Germline V gene sequence: CDR1 GTSNPN, CDR2 SVGIG (reference sequence). V was clipped by 5 bases and J by 4 bases, with 11 bases between them. CDR3 length: 12 residues. The CDR3 nucleotides read TGTGCCTGGGATCAGATGGCCACTGAAGCTTTCTTT. Its translation is CAWDQMATEAFF.

CDR3 sequence (DNA): TGTGCCAGCAGCTCGCACGGTTCCTACGAGCAGTACTTC. It encodes CASSSHGSYEQYF. V is TRBV5-4 and J is TRBJ2-7; D is ambiguous. Germline CDR1 and CDR2: SGHNT and YYREEE (reference sequence). This CDR3 is 13 amino acids long. V lost 3 bases, J lost 1 base, and 8 bases lay in between.

The J gene is TRBJ2-5, the V gene TRBV5-4, with 13 nucleotides matching TRBD2. The length of the CDR3 is 15 residues. Germline CDR1 SGHNT, CDR2 YYREEE (reference sequence). Losses at the gene ends were 4 bases for V and 5 bases for J; bases not matched to a gene: 5. The CDR3 loop reads CASSTGLAGRETQYF. The CDR3, as DNA: TGTGCCAGCAGCACGGGACTAGCGGGAAGGGAGACCCAGTACTTC.

This chain joins TRBV4-1 and TRBJ2-7; D perhaps matches TRBD2 (5 bases). Germline loops: CDR1 MGHRA, CDR2 YSYEKL. V was shortened by 3 bases and J by 0 bases, with 18 bases between the two germline ends. CDR3 size: 17 residues. The CDR3 region has the DNA TGCGCCAGCAGCCATACGCGGGCGGGCTCGAGCTCCTACGAGCAGTACTTC. Protein product: CASSHTRAGSSSYEQYF.